The rows below give T cell receptor beta chains drawn from one sample of a study of control samples from healthy donors and cancer patients. TCRdb's table, derived via immunoSEQ multiplex PCR, lists solely in-frame clones and lacks some. Of about 250,000 clones listed, approximately 80% are singletons. Sequencing was carried out using PBMCs. Every receptor here comes from a woman aged 55-69 years with lung cancer. CDR3s leave out the opening cysteine and the closing phenylalanine or tryptophan. D genes are given only for firm matches.

>TRBJ1-5|TRBV7-6|TRBD1
ASSSGTGTQPQH
>TRBJ1-1|TRBV7-9|NA
ASSFAGVDEAF
>TRBJ2-1|TRBV6-4|NA
ASRRTFSSYNEQF
>TRBJ1-6|TRBV27|NA
ASSLVLRSPLH
>TRBJ2-1|TRBV3-1/TRBV3-2|NA
ASSQDLGSGGEQF
>TRBJ2-6|TRBV5-1|NA
ASRSTGSGANVLT
>TRBJ2-1|TRBV28|NA
ASSDDSHNEQF
>TRBJ2-7|TRBV11-2|NA
ASSWLLEQY
>TRBJ1-5|TRBV19|NA
ASSIPASGKGNQPQH
>TRBJ1-4|TRBV24-1|TRBD1
ATSADRGANNEKLF
>TRBJ2-1|TRBV29-1|TRBD2
SSPGGASGDNEQF
>TRBJ1-1|TRBV15|NA
ATSRDSLGEAF
>TRBJ2-5|TRBV5-1|TRBD2
ASSLGLAGTAETQY
>TRBJ2-1|TRBV7-3|TRBD1
ASSRLPMGQEYNEQF
>TRBJ2-3|TRBV18|TRBD2
ASSPLAGGVGTDTQY
>TRBJ1-2|TRBV28|NA
ASRDLNYGYT
>TRBJ1-4|TRBV5-1|NA
ASSIQQGGNEKLF
>TRBJ2-3|TRBV24-1|NA
ATEGTDTQY
>TRBJ2-5|TRBV2|TRBD2
ASRGTSGLQETQY
>TRBJ2-5|TRBV9|NA
ASSVDRGSGETQY
>TRBJ2-3|TRBV27|TRBD2
ASSPSAGGPSTDTQY
>TRBJ1-1|TRBV28|NA
ASTSPGRADTEAF
>TRBJ1-2|TRBV3-1/TRBV3-2|NA
ASSQTGNYGYT
>TRBJ2-5|TRBV5-1|NA
ASSRAVSGSETQY
>TRBJ1-3|TRBV5-1|NA
ASSLSPREAAGNTIY
>TRBJ1-2|TRBV9|TRBD1
ASSVEAGGYRGYT
>TRBJ1-4|TRBV21-1|NA
ASSARDRVNEKLF
>TRBJ1-4|TRBV7-9|TRBD1
ASSPDRGGATNEKLF
>TRBJ2-7|TRBV15|NA
ATSRGKGWEQY
>TRBJ1-1|TRBV27|NA
ASSPRANTEAF
>TRBJ1-2|TRBV28|TRBD1
ASSFGQGNYGYT
>TRBJ2-1|TRBV7-3|NA
ASSQEGAEQF
>TRBJ2-7|TRBV5-1|NA
ASSLRGSYEQY
>TRBJ2-1|TRBV19|NA
ASSIPGSYNEQF
>TRBJ1-5|TRBV20-1|NA
SASNSRGNQPQH
>TRBJ1-1|TRBV28|TRBD1
ASRPGTGSNTEAF
>TRBJ1-2|TRBV9|NA
ASSVGDYAYGYT
>TRBJ2-1|TRBV27|NA
ASSLNRYNEQF
>TRBJ2-5|TRBV7-9|TRBD2
ASRSTWEGQETQY
>TRBJ2-7|TRBV10-3|NA
AIMAGGGGEQY
>TRBJ2-3|TRBV19|TRBD2
ASTPGLAGDTQY
>TRBJ1-2|TRBV27|TRBD1
ASSFQGTANYGYT
>TRBJ2-1|TRBV11-3|TRBD2
ASSRGLAGEGEQF
>TRBJ2-1|TRBV2|TRBD1
ASKRDRGDNEQF
>TRBJ1-1|TRBV10-3|NA
AISRSGGKPEAF
>TRBJ1-5|TRBV5-6|NA
ASSFGGFGQPQH
>TRBJ1-3|TRBV5-5|NA
ASSPWATAGNTIY
>TRBJ1-2|TRBV6-2/TRBV6-3|TRBD1
ASSSGQTYGYT
>TRBJ2-4|TRBV20-1|TRBD1
SAGDRGKNIQY
>TRBJ2-5|TRBV19|TRBD2
ASSMGGVPETQY
>TRBJ2-3|TRBV2|TRBD2
ASSEATSGGLD
>TRBJ2-5|TRBV2|NA
ASSEITAETQY
>TRBJ1-3|TRBV12-3/TRBV12-4|NA
ASSPSRNTIY
>TRBJ1-2|TRBV7-8|NA
ASSLVPVARGDNYGYT
>TRBJ1-3|TRBV29-1|NA
SVGTSSGNTIY